The 15 T cell receptor beta chains given below trace back to one sample, sequenced in a study of cytomegalovirus exposure and HLA in healthy donors (dated by TCRdb to the late 2010s). Library prep was done by the immunoSEQ multiplex PCR assay. This is the immuneACCESS table as TCRdb keeps it, with only in-frame sequences that have V and J called. A part of the clones is gone; compared with another copy, unresolved V genes explain less than half, and the rest is unexplained. Recorded for this sample are about 120,000 clones; about 87% of them occurred a single time. About 1.8% of the sample is taken by the ten largest. Sequencing was done on a sample of PBMCs. The source of these receptors is a man aged 18 to 29 in good health and CMV-seronegative.

This clone was detected only once. V and J are TRBV4-1 and TRBJ2-1, with a tentative D call TRBD1 (5 bases). CDR1 is MGHRA and CDR2 is YSYEKL in the germline V gene. The V end was cut by 4 bases, the J end by 10 bases, with 11 bases between. This CDR3 region has 12 residues. CDR3: CASSLGAGEQFF. The CDR3 coding sequence is TGCGCCAGCAGCCTAGGGGCCGGCGAGCAGTTCTTC.

The CDR3 bases are TGTGCCAGCAGTGGACGGACAGGAGAGACCCAGTACTTC. Translation gives CASSGRTGETQYF. V usage is TRBV6-1 and J usage is TRBJ2-5, with 7 nucleotides matching TRBD1. The CDR3 runs 13 residues. Unmatched junction bases numbered 3, after V lost 4 bases and J lost 4 bases. Germline V CDR1 and CDR2: MNHNS, SASEGT.

V is TRBV5-1 and J is TRBJ2-1; TRBD2 agrees at 8 bases. The junction had 4 bases not matched to a gene; V was cut back by 3 bases and J by 5 bases. Germline values: CDR1 SGHRS, CDR2 YFSETQ. The CDR3 contains 14 residues. The CDR3: CASSSTSGNNEQFF. CDR3 DNA sequence: TGCGCCAGCAGCTCCACTAGCGGCAACAATGAGCAGTTCTTC.

The chain employs TRBV29-1 and TRBJ1-3; D unclear. In germline, CDR1 is SQVTM, CDR2 ANQGSEA. This CDR3 region has 16 residues. The V and J ends lost 4 bases and 1 base respectively, with 17 bases between them. CDR3: CSVVKAGRLSGNTIYF. The CDR3, as DNA: TGCAGCGTTGTTAAAGCGGGGAGGTTGTCTGGAAACACCATATATTTT.

This clone was detected only once. V is TRBV18 and J is TRBJ1-2; weak D call: TRBD1 (5 bases). Trimming stripped 2 bases from V and 2 bases from J, with 9 bases between. Germline V gene lookup returns CDR1 KGHSH and CDR2 LQKENI. This CDR3 spans 14 amino acids. The CDR3 loop is CASSPTTVNYGYTF. The CDR3 bases are TGTGCCAGCTCACCAACGACAGTAAACTATGGCTACACCTTC.

The V and J genes are TRBV7-2 and TRBJ2-1, with 10 bases that match TRBD2. With 4 bases clipped from V and 8 bases from J, the junction kept 8 bases outside the gene matches. Germline V gene sequence: CDR1 SGHTA, CDR2 FQGNSA. The CDR3 covers 15 residues. CDR3 DNA sequence: TGTGCCAGCAGCTCATTAGCGGGGGGCCTCGATGAGCAGTTCTTC. Protein product: CASSSLAGGLDEQFF.

This chain uses TRBV6-6 with TRBJ2-6; TRBD1 might be the D (6 bases). This CDR3 comprises 12 residues. Trimming removed 8 bases at V and 12 bases at J, with 14 bases between. CDR1 is MNHNY and CDR2 is SVGAGI in the germline V gene (reference sequence). The DNA of the CDR3 is TGTGCCAGCCACAGGGAAGATAGCGTCCTGACTTTC. Protein product: CASHREDSVLTF.

The chain recombines TRBV7-2 with TRBJ1-1, with unresolved D. V was trimmed by 5 bases and J by 4 bases, leaving 14 bases between them. The V gene's germline CDR1 is SGHTA and CDR2 FQGNSA. CDR3 length: 14 residues. Here the CDR3 reads CASSTGFTGTEAFF. CDR3 in DNA: TGTGCCAGCAGCACGGGGTTCACTGGCACTGAAGCTTTCTTT.

J is TRBJ1-1 and V is TRBV7-2; 7 nucleotides agree with TRBD1. The junction had 10 bases not matched to a gene; V was cut back by 6 bases and J by 6 bases. Germline V gives CDR1 SGHTA, CDR2 FQGNSA. The CDR3 totals 14 residues. The CDR3 sequence: CASRQQGYYAEAFF. DNA for the CDR3: TGTGCCAGCAGACAACAGGGGTATTACGCTGAAGCTTTCTTT.

This chain connects TRBV6-1 to TRBJ2-7; 9 positions match TRBD1. Germline assignment: CDR1 MNHNS and CDR2 SASEGT. V lost 6 bases, J lost 3 bases, and 6 bases stayed unmatched. CDR3 length: 14 amino acids. CDR3 in DNA: TGTGCCAGCAGCAGGACAGGGGAGGGCTACGAGCAGTACTTC. It translates to CASSRTGEGYEQYF.

The chain combines TRBV30 with TRBJ1-1; 10 bases agree with TRBD1. Germline lookup yields CDR1 GTSNPN and CDR2 SVGIG (reference sequence). CDR3 length equals 17 residues. The V gene end was trimmed by 3 bases and the J gene end by 0 bases; junction bases not matched to a gene: 10. The DNA for the CDR3 is TGTGCCTGGAGAAAAGCCGGGACAGGGGACATGAACACTGAAGCTTTCTTT. As protein: CAWRKAGTGDMNTEAFF.

The rearrangement uses TRBV2 and TRBJ2-7; TRBD1 matches 9 bases. Unmatched junction bases numbered 1, after V lost 3 bases and J lost 7 bases. The CDR3 spans 12 residues. In germline, CDR1 is SNHLY, CDR2 FYNNEI. The CDR3 region has the DNA TGTGCCAGCAGTGAGGGACAGGGAGAGCAGTACTTC. It yields the protein CASSEGQGEQYF.

This chain joins TRBV11-2 and TRBJ2-7; 7 positions agree with TRBD1. Germline loops: CDR1 SGHAT, CDR2 FQNNGV. The CDR3 totals 14 residues. V was clipped by 5 bases and J by 1 base; unmatched bases: 5. The CDR3 DNA follows: TGTGCCAGCAGCCAGACAGGGAATTCCTACGAGCAGTACTTC. Amino acids: CASSQTGNSYEQYF.

The chain employs TRBV4-1 and TRBJ1-1, with D possibly matching TRBD1 (5 bases). This CDR3 contains 14 residues. Germline V gene sequence: CDR1 MGHRA, CDR2 YSYEKL. The ends were cut back, 4 bases at V and 5 bases at J, with 14 bases in the middle. The CDR3: CASSPTWRGTEAFF. In DNA form, the CDR3 reads TGCGCCAGCAGCCCAACCTGGAGGGGAACTGAAGCTTTCTTT.

The V and J genes are TRBV5-1 and TRBJ2-3; TRBD2 matches at 9 bases. Per the germline V gene, CDR1 is SGHRS and CDR2 is YFSETQ. The V and J ends lost 0 bases and 7 bases, in that order; junction bases with no gene match: 6. CDR3 length: 15 amino acids. CDR3 nucleotides: TGCGCCAGCAGCTTGGAGGCGGGAGGGATGTATACGCAGTATTTT. Translating it yields CASSLEAGGMYTQYF.